Each of the 3 T cell receptor beta chains below was sequenced from the same sample in a study of T-cell memory formation after mild COVID-19. Using its own MiXCR run on the 5' RACE reads, TCRdb lists one record per CDR3 protein. The sample holds about 130,000 distinct CDR3 sequences, about 6% seen once. The specimen sequenced was PBMCs or a T cell subset sorted from them (not recorded which). These receptors were obtained from an adult woman who had mild COVID-19 (a few samples of this study predate the infection). Cell type and time point are not known.

The chain is built from TRBV15 and TRBJ2-1; D may be TRBD1 or TRBD2 (5 bases each). This CDR3 region has 16 residues. The germline V gene has CDR1 LNHNV and CDR2 YYDKDF (reference sequence). V lost 1 base and J lost 6, with 16 bases in between. The CDR3 DNA reads TGTGCCACCAGCAGAGGGGACCCGAGGGACGGCAATGAGCAGTTCTTC. Its translation: CATSRGDPRDGNEQFF.

This clonotype came up a few times. V usage is TRBV12-3 or TRBV12-4 and J usage is TRBJ2-7; perhaps TRBD1 as D (5 bases). The CDR3 loop spans 13 amino acids. V was pared by 6 bases and J by 4 bases, with 13 bases between. CDR3: CASRETGIYEQYF. DNA of the CDR3: TGTGCCAGCAGGGAAACAGGAATTTACGAGCAGTACTTC.

This rearrangement joins TRBV15 to TRBJ2-7; D uncertain. Germline CDR1 and CDR2: LNHNV and YYDKDF (reference sequence). V lost 0 bases, J lost 5 bases, and 8 bases lay in between. This CDR3 region has 13 residues. The CDR3 sequence: CATSRDFGDEQYF. The CDR3 DNA reads as TGTGCCACCAGCAGAGACTTCGGCGACGAGCAGTACTTC.